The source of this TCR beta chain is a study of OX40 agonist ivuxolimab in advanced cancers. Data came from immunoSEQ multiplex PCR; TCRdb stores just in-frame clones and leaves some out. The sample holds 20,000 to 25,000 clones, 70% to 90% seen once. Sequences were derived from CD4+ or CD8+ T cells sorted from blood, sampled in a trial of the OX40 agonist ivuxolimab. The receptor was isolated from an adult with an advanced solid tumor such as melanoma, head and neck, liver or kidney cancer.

The chain's CDR3 is CASSPTGPGNTIYF. CDR3 DNA: TGTGCCAGCAGTCCGACAGGCCCTGGAAACACCATATATTTT. The chain links TRBV27 to TRBJ1-3, with a weak D call TRBD1 (6 bases). Germline V gene data show CDR1 as MNHEY and CDR2 as SMNVEV (reference sequence). The CDR3 is 14 residues long. Trimming took off 5 bases at V and 2 bases at J, with 10 bases between the two ends.